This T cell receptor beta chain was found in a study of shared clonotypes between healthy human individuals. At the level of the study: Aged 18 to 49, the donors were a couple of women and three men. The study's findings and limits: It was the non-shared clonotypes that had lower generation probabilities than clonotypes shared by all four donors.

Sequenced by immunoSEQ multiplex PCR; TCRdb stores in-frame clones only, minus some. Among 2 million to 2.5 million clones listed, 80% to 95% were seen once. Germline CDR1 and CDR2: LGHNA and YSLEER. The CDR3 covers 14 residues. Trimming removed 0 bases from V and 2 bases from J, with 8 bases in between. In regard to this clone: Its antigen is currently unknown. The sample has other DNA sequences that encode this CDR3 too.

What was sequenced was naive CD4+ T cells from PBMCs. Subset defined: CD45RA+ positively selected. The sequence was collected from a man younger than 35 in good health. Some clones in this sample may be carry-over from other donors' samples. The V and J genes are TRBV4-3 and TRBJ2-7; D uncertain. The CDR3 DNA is TGCGCCAGCAGCCAAGAGCTGGGTCCCTACGAGCAGTACTTC. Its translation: CASSQELGPYEQYF.